The 8 T cell receptor beta chains listed next were all sequenced from one sample in a study of radiation and T cells in renal cell carcinoma (dated by TCRdb to 2020 to 2022). The time point label of this sample denotes: tumor resected at nephrectomy. The treatment or condition tag for this specimen amounts to: treatment-naive control, cytoreductive nephrectomy. Library construction relied on the immunoSEQ multiplex PCR assay. TCRdb mirrors the immuneACCESS table, restricted to in-frame sequences. Some clones are absent from its copies; in checked studies, under half trace to an unresolved V gene, and the reason for the others is unknown. This sample gives more than 10,000 clones in total; approximately 68% of them show up just once. Over 15% of the sample lies in the top ten. The input for sequencing was tumor tissue, taken from a patient whose treatment was nephrectomy without radiotherapy. These receptors were obtained from an elderly woman with renal cell carcinoma.

The V and J genes are TRBV10-1 and TRBJ2-3; D gene uncertain. Germline V gives CDR1 WNHNN, CDR2 SYGVQD (reference sequence). The CDR3 totals 14 residues. V lost 5 bases and J lost 2, with 11 bases in between. This CDR3 is CASSLVGNTDTQYF. CDR3 sequence (DNA): TGCGCCAGCAGTTTGGTGGGGAACACAGATACGCAGTATTTT.

The chain has TRBV6-6 and TRBJ2-7; D is undetermined. CDR3 length: 12 residues. V dropped 2 bases and J dropped 12 bases, with 14 bases sitting between them. Germline assignment: CDR1 MNHNY and CDR2 SVGAGI (reference sequence). The CDR3, as DNA: TGTGCCAGCAGTTACGGGGAAGATCCCATGTACGTC. Amino acid sequence: CASSYGEDPMYV.

This chain uses TRBV4-3 with TRBJ1-4; 9 bases are shared with TRBD1. The V segment lost 1 base and the J segment 5 bases; nucleotides outside the gene matches: 5. Per germline, CDR1 LGHNA and CDR2 YSLEER. This CDR3 is 16 amino acids long. The CDR3 region is CASSQAPGQGNEKLFF. The DNA of the CDR3 is TGCGCCAGCAGCCAAGCGCCGGGACAGGGAAATGAAAAACTGTTTTTT.

V and J are TRBV10-2 and TRBJ1-2, with D possibly being TRBD1 (5 bases). From germline, CDR1 is WSHSY and CDR2 SAAADI. Trimming cost V 4 bases and J 7 bases, with 13 bases left between them. The CDR3 spans 13 residues. CDR3 loop: CASSGTFGSGYTF. CDR3 nucleotides: TGCGCCAGCAGTGGGACATTCGGGAGTGGCTACACCTTC.

CDR3 region: CAITRDSYTGELFF. The CDR3 coding sequence is TGTGCCATCACCCGGGACAGCTACACCGGGGAGCTGTTTTTT. This rearrangement joins TRBV10-3 to TRBJ2-2; TRBD1 aligns across 7 bases. Trimming removed 7 bases from V and 3 bases from J; junction bases left unmatched: 5. The CDR3 sequence is 14 residues long. The germline gives CDR1 ENHRY, CDR2 SYGVKD.

This chain links TRBV19 with TRBJ2-7; D possibly corresponds to TRBD2 (6 bases). This CDR3 has 15 residues. Trimming removed 3 bases from V and 6 bases from J, with 18 bases in between. Germline V gene lookup returns CDR1 LNHDA and CDR2 SQIVND (reference sequence). CDR3 loop: CASSIQGHGGSEQYF. CDR3 nucleotide sequence: TGTGCCAGTAGTATCCAAGGACACGGGGGTTCCGAGCAGTACTTC.

In its sample, this clone was seen once. The chain carries TRBV14 and TRBJ1-2; perhaps TRBD1 as D (6 bases). CDR1 is SGHDN, CDR2 FVKESK, per germline. This CDR3 comprises 13 residues. Trimming shortened V by 1 base and J by 5 bases, and 8 bases separated the two germline ends. Here the CDR3 DNA reads TGTGCCAGCAGCCAAGGGACAGCTTATGGCTACACCTTC. Translating it yields CASSQGTAYGYTF.

This clone has a single count. V is TRBV15 and J is TRBJ1-1, with a weak D call TRBD1 (6 bases). The germline V and J ends were trimmed by 1 base and 4 bases, with 10 bases remaining between them. Germline V gene data show CDR1 as LNHNV and CDR2 as YYDKDF (reference sequence). The CDR3 length is 14 residues. The CDR3 sequence: CATSRGLDSTEAFF. The CDR3 bases are TGTGCCACCAGCAGAGGGTTGGACAGCACTGAAGCTTTCTTT.